This T cell receptor (beta chain) came from a study of T cells after yellow fever vaccination (dated by TCRdb to the late 2010s). General notes on the study: The SMART-Seq v4 Ultra Low Input RNA kit was used to prepare libraries from fractions with low cell numbers. Bulk TCR alpha and beta repertoires were sequenced longitudinally to track T-cell clones before and after primary and booster YFV17D yellow fever vaccination. The cohort comprised two healthy male donors, one aged 18 to 29 and one aged 30 to 40 years. Blood was collected at multiple timepoints before and after primary and secondary immunization, and bulk PBMC replicates and cell subsets were isolated. General findings and caveats noted by the study authors: A small share of clonotypes was detected in both CD4 and CD8 compartments, with the overlap likely arising from convergent recombination. The study included only a couple of donors, which limits how far the findings can be generalized. FACS-sorted repertoires could contain abundant contaminating clonotypes from the bulk population, so computational filtering was required. Compared with the primary T-cell response, the secondary T-cell response was faster but weaker, reaching its peak on day 5 rather than on day 15. After the booster, most clones that had expanded after primary vaccination were detected again (around 96% of CD4 and roughly 86% of CD8), suggesting broad maintenance of memory.

This specimen's treatment or condition label, per the study, means: live attenuated yellow fever vaccine strain. At each blood-draw timepoint, two biological replicates of bulk PBMCs were obtained. A standard Ficoll-Paque protocol was used to isolate PBMCs from peripheral blood. TriZol was used to extract RNA from bulk PBMCs, from CD4 and CD8 fractions, and from dextramer-positive and dextramer-negative fractions. TCR cDNA was synthesized by 5'RACE template switching, through which a universal primer site and unique molecular identifiers were introduced. Priming for cDNA synthesis came from both the TCR alpha and TCR beta constant segments. Two PCR steps were used to amplify libraries, with sample barcodes and sequencing adapters being added in the second step. Sequencing of the libraries was done on either Illumina HiSeq 2500 (2x100 bp) or NovaSeq (2x150 bp). Per the source publication's procedure: Reads were demultiplexed and collapsed into UMI consensus sequences with MIGEC, and V(D)J alignment was performed with MiXCR. Using edgeR on replicate PBMC samples, clonotypes were called vaccine-responding if FDR was below 0.01 and the log2 fold change was above 5 up to day 15. Each bulk clonotype was labeled CD4 or CD8 based on which sequenced repertoire, CD4 or CD8, contained the clonotype at higher abundance. The raw public reads went through TCRdb reprocessing: fastp at Q25, MiXCR clone calling, in-frame beta chains kept. One record per CDR3 amino acid sequence lists the most common genes and DNA. The V and J calls were not made by the authors but by TCRdb's processing. In this sample the table shows approximately 550,000 distinct CDR3 sequences, about a fifth of which occur a single time. 13% to 15% of the sample rests with the top ten.

Reading the germline V gene gives CDR1 SGHTA and CDR2 FQGNSA. V gives up 7 bases and J gives up 0 bases, and the segment between their germline ends measures 10 bases. Measured from the cysteine to the phenylalanine, the CDR3 is 13 residues long. Solely the CDR3 DNA is kept, with 39 bases framed from the first base. This clonotype was detected only a few times. The target of this receptor is not known. No clone much larger than this one lies a single base away; base qualities are absent. This TCR was sampled from a man aged 25-40 years who received the YFV17D yellow fever vaccine. The sequencing used PBMCs, collected 15 days after the yellow fever booster vaccination. The chain is made from TRBV7-2 and TRBJ2-7; no D segment can be confidently identified. CDR3 sequence: CASKDGNSYEQYF. The DNA is as follows: TGTGCCAGCAAAGACGGCAACTCCTACGAGCAGTACTTC.